The following is a T cell receptor beta chain sequence with its context. Its antigen is unidentified. This specimen comes from a study of cytomegalovirus exposure and HLA in healthy donors. The study's findings and limits: Cytomegalovirus-associated TCR beta chains were listed, numbering more than 150. In a later analysis, at a false discovery rate of 0.05, about 17,000 TCR beta sequences matched HLA alleles. The authors excluded some V segments, including TRBV6-2 and TRBV6-3, as indistinguishable. Earlier results showed most TCR beta V segments being productive about 87% or about 30% of the time.

Looked up from germline, CDR1 is SEHNR and CDR2 is FQNEAQ (reference sequence). V was clipped by 1 base and J by 4 bases, with 11 bases between them. The CDR3 has 15 amino acids. Researchers ran the PCR with 60 Vbeta and 13 Jbeta primers. Sequencing used immunoSEQ multiplex PCR; TCRdb keeps in-frame clones, though not all of them. In total, the table holds tens of thousands of clones. Specimen: PBMCs. This TCR was sampled from a woman in her thirties or forties in good health and CMV-seropositive. This chain uses TRBV7-9 with TRBJ2-1; a weak D match, TRBD2 (6 bases). Here the CDR3 DNA reads TGTGCCAGCAGCTTAGGTAGAGGGAGGTACAATGAGCAGTTCTTC. It translates to CASSLGRGRYNEQFF.